Each of the 19 T cell receptor beta chains below was sequenced from the same sample in a study of beta chain features in type 1 diabetes. General study points: Shorter TCRB CDR3s, moderately but significantly so, were found in Type 1 diabetes patients in all four CD4+ subsets.

No antigen is known for these receptors. As every portion of the isolated RNA was reverse transcribed, the sequencing read expressed TCRB transcripts. Sequencing was performed with immunoSEQ multiplex PCR; in TCRdb, only in-frame clones are kept and a portion is missing. The sample yields about 660,000 clones, roughly an eighth seen once. Sample: naive CD4+ T cells from blood. These TCRs come from a man aged 18-30 years with type 1 diabetes.

This chain links TRBV7-2 with TRBJ1-5; weak D call: TRBD1 (5 bases). V lost 5 bases and J 6 bases, leaving 20 bases between the germline ends. The CDR3 consists of 16 residues. CDR1 and CDR2 (germline): SGHTA, FQGNSA. The CDR3 sequence is CASSAPGTRGSQPQHF. The CDR3 coding sequence is TGTGCCAGCAGCGCCCCCGGGACCCGGGGAAGTCAGCCCCAGCATTTT.

This clone has just a few counts. This rearrangement joins TRBV6-5 to TRBJ1-1, with D perhaps TRBD1 (5 bases). The CDR3 spans 15 residues. Germline values: CDR1 MNHEY, CDR2 SVGAGI. Trimming stripped 7 bases from V and 0 bases from J, with 15 bases between. CDR3 DNA sequence: TGTGCCAGCACCCAGGCGGGGCTGATGAACACTGAAGCTTTCTTT. It specifies CASTQAGLMNTEAFF.

The chain carries TRBV7-2 and TRBJ1-6, with 7 nucleotides matching TRBD1. The J segment lost 7 bases and the V segment lost 11 bases, leaving 11 bases of the junction unmatched. Germline loops: CDR1 SGHTA, CDR2 FQGNSA. The CDR3 loop spans 14 amino acids. CDR3 DNA sequence: TGTGCCCTCCAGGTGGGACAGCAAAATTCACCCCTCCACTTT. Amino acid sequence: CALQVGQQNSPLHF.

This clone was recorded a few times. The chain employs TRBV30 and TRBJ2-1; D possibly corresponds to TRBD2 (5 bases). V gave up 4 bases and J gave up 6 bases, with 16 bases separating them. CDR1 GTSNPN and CDR2 SVGIG come from the germline V gene (reference sequence). The CDR3 has 14 residues. CDR3 sequence: CAWTGGLPPNEQFF. The CDR3 DNA sequence: TGTGCCTGGACCGGAGGACTCCCCCCCAATGAGCAGTTCTTC. Full variable domain (missing parts from reference TRBV30 and TRBJ2-1): SQTIHQWPATLVQPVGSPLSLECTVEGTSNPNLYWYRQAAGRGLQLLFYSVGIGQISSEVPQNLSASRPQDRQFILSSKKLLLSDSGFYLCAWTGGLPPNEQFFGPGTRLTVL.

Concerning this clone: The junction does not match germline at one end; this may be a read error. V usage is TRBV10-3 and J usage is TRBJ1-2, with unresolved D. The germline gives CDR1 ENHRY, CDR2 SYGVKD. The CDR3 consists of 12 residues. CDR3 in amino acids: CASSSPNYGYTF. CDR3 DNA: TGTGCCAGCAGTAGCCCTAACTATGGCTACACCTTC.

In nucleotides, the CDR3 is TGCAGTGCTACTCCACAGGGGGCGGCTTTCTTT. Its translation: CSATPQGAAFF. The V and J genes are TRBV20-1 and TRBJ1-1; TRBD1 matches 9 bases. V shed 4 bases, J shed 11 bases, and the junction held 5 bases outside the gene matches. Per the germline V gene, CDR1 is DFQATT and CDR2 is SNEGSKA (reference sequence). The CDR3 runs 11 residues.

Of note for this clone: This same CDR3 is encoded by further DNA sequences in the sample. The chain combines TRBV7-9 with TRBJ1-1; TRBD1 agrees at 8 bases. CDR3 size: 14 residues. The V and J ends lost 1 base and 4 bases, in that order; junction bases with no gene match: 2. CDR1 SEHNR and CDR2 FQNEAQ come from the germline V gene (reference sequence). DNA of the CDR3: TGTGCCAGCAGCTTAGGACAGGGGAGCACTGAAGCTTTCTTT. It specifies CASSLGQGSTEAFF.

The gene calls are TRBV28 and TRBJ1-5; weak D call: TRBD1 (6 bases). Germline lookup yields CDR1 MDHEN and CDR2 SYDVKM. The V and J ends lost 2 bases and 2 bases respectively, with 10 bases between them. The CDR3 has 15 residues. The CDR3 is CASSLGGSRNQPQHF. Written as DNA, the CDR3 is TGTGCCAGCAGTTTAGGGGGCAGCCGCAATCAGCCCCAGCATTTT.

This clone was recorded a few times. The chain recombines TRBV11-3 with TRBJ2-1; TRBD2 is a possible D gene (6 bases). Per germline, CDR1 SGHNT and CDR2 YENEEA. The ends were cut back, 1 base at V and 2 bases at J, with 9 bases in the middle. The CDR3 is made up of 15 amino acids. CDR3 DNA: TGTGCCAGCAGCTTAGGCGGGACGACCTACAATGAGCAGTTCTTC. It codes for CASSLGGTTYNEQFF.

This clone turned up a few times. V gene TRBV5-1 combines with J gene TRBJ2-1; possible D gene TRBD2, 6 bases. V dropped 0 bases and J dropped 8 bases, with 15 bases sitting between them. Germline assignment: CDR1 SGHRS and CDR2 YFSETQ. There are 15 residues in the CDR3. The CDR3 DNA reads as TGCGCCAGCAGCTTGGCCGGCGCGGGGACGGATGAGCAGTTCTTC. Protein product: CASSLAGAGTDEQFF.

The chain joins TRBV30 to TRBJ1-1; 8 bases are shared with TRBD1. This CDR3 has 13 residues. Germline trimming cut 3 bases from V and 1 base from J; bases unmatched to any gene: 1. The germline V gene has CDR1 GTSNPN and CDR2 SVGIG (reference sequence). The CDR3 region is CAWRTGGNTEAFF. In DNA, the CDR3 is TGTGCCTGGAGAACAGGGGGGAACACTGAAGCTTTCTTT.

This clone was counted a few times. V is TRBV9 and J is TRBJ2-5; tentative D call: TRBD2 (6 bases). The germline V and J ends were trimmed by 0 bases and 2 bases, with 11 bases remaining between them. Germline V gene data show CDR1 as SGDLS and CDR2 as YYNGEE. The CDR3 has 15 amino acids. The CDR3 DNA reads as TGTGCCAGCAGCGTAGCCCCGACTAGACAAGAGACCCAGTACTTC. It is translated as CASSVAPTRQETQYF.

Concerning this clone: Other DNA sequences of this sample code for an identical CDR3. The chain couples TRBV29-1 to TRBJ1-1, with D unclear. The CDR3 is made up of 13 amino acids. From germline, CDR1 is SQVTM and CDR2 ANQGSEA. Trimming took 2 bases from V and 4 from J, leaving 11 bases between them. The CDR3 protein is CSVESGGGTEAFF. For the CDR3, the DNA is TGCAGCGTTGAATCGGGAGGCGGCACTGAAGCTTTCTTT.

This clone was detected only a few times. V is TRBV6-6 and J is TRBJ2-1, with 7 bases that match TRBD1. This CDR3 comprises 16 residues. Germline CDR1 is MNHNY and CDR2 is SVGAGI (reference sequence). Trimming at V came to 4 bases and at J to 7 bases, leaving 13 bases not matched to a gene. The chain's CDR3 is CASSFPGQRSGNEQFF. Written as DNA, the CDR3 is TGTGCCAGCAGTTTTCCGGGACAGAGGTCGGGGAATGAGCAGTTCTTC.

The rearrangement links TRBV4-3 to TRBJ2-5, with D perhaps TRBD2 (6 bases). V lost 0 bases, J lost 4 bases, and 12 bases lay in between. CDR1 and CDR2 from the germline V gene are LGHNA and YSLEER. The CDR3 contains 15 residues. CDR3 amino acids: CASSQDREAPETQYF. Here the CDR3 DNA reads TGCGCCAGCAGCCAAGATAGGGAGGCCCCAGAGACCCAGTACTTC.

The chain has TRBV28 and TRBJ1-1; D not certain. This CDR3 spans 11 amino acids. CDR1 is MDHEN and CDR2 is SYDVKM in the germline V gene. Trimming stripped 6 bases from V and 3 bases from J, with 5 bases between. The CDR3: CASSRYTEAFF. DNA of the CDR3: TGTGCCAGCAGCCGGTACACTGAAGCTTTCTTT.

The V gene is TRBV2, the J gene TRBJ2-1; 9 nucleotides align to TRBD2. The V gene's germline CDR1 is SNHLY and CDR2 FYNNEI. The CDR3 runs to 15 residues. Germline trimming cut 5 bases from V and 5 bases from J; bases unmatched to any gene: 7. CDR3 sequence reads: CASSLGAGGHNEQFF. The CDR3 DNA reads TGTGCCAGCAGTCTGGGAGCGGGGGGACACAATGAGCAGTTCTTC.

This clone was recorded a few times. This rearrangement joins TRBV5-1 to TRBJ1-2; perhaps TRBD1 as D (5 bases). Germline V gene lookup returns CDR1 SGHRS and CDR2 YFSETQ. Deletions cut 2 bases from V and 4 bases from J, with 12 bases between. CDR3 length: 14 amino acids. This CDR3 reads CASSLETGFYGYTF. The DNA of the CDR3 is TGCGCCAGCAGCTTAGAAACAGGATTCTATGGCTACACCTTC.

Only one count was recorded for this clone. The chain carries TRBV27 and TRBJ2-4; weak D call: TRBD1 (6 bases). The V and J ends lost 5 bases and 0 bases respectively, with 14 bases between them. This CDR3 has 16 amino acids. From germline, CDR1 is MNHEY and CDR2 SMNVEV (reference sequence). CDR3 amino acids: CASSLRQELAKNIQYF. As DNA, the CDR3 is TGTGCCAGCAGTCTCCGACAGGAGCTAGCCAAAAACATTCAGTACTTC.